This T cell receptor (beta chain) was sequenced in a study of T-cell memory formation after mild COVID-19. Study context: For the most part, TCR clusters were specific to one donor.

This clonotype was seen at least ten times. The antigen is undetermined. Constant-segment primers were used for 5'RACE, and the resulting TCR alpha and TCR beta cDNA libraries carried sample barcodes and UMIs. One entry per CDR3 protein, called by TCRdb with MiXCR from the 5' RACE reads. The sample contains roughly 130,000 distinct CDR3 sequences, about 15% of which appear only once. The CDR3 runs 13 residues. CDR1 SGHTA and CDR2 FQGNSA come from the germline V gene. Trimming cost V 4 bases and J 3 bases, with 10 bases left between them. Findings of the study overall: Cross-reactive memory appears to have joined, as suggested by some responding clones showing up in pre-infection memory. A balance of CD4 and CD8 characterized clones contracting day 15 to 85, whereas later expanders leaned CD4+.

The sequencing input was PBMCs or a T cell subset sorted from them (not recorded which). The sequence was obtained from an adult woman who had mild COVID-19 (a few samples of this study predate the infection). Cell type and time point are not known. The chain employs TRBV7-2 and TRBJ2-7; D uncertain. CDR3 loop: CASSSGNSYEQYF. The CDR3 nucleotides are TGTGCCAGCAGCTCAGGTAACAGCTACGAGCAGTACTTC.